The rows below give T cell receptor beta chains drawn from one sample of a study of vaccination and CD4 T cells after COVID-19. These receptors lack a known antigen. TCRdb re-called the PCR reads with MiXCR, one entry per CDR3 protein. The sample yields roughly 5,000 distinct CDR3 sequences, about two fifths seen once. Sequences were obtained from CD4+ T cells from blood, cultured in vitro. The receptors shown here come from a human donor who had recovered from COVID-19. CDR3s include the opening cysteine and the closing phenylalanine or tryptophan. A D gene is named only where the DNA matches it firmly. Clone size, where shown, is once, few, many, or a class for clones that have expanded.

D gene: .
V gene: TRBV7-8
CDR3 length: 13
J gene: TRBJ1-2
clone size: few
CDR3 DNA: TGTGCCAGCAGCTTCGTTGAGCACAATGGCTACACCTTC
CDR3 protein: CASSFVEHNGYTF

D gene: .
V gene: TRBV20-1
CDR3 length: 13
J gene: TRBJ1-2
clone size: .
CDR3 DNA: TGCAGTGCTAGAGGTGACCCAAATCAGGGCTACACCTTC
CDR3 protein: CSARGDPNQGYTF

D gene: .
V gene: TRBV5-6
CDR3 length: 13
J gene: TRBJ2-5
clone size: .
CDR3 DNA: TGTGCCAGCAGCTTGTACCACACGGAGACCCAGTACTTC
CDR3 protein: CASSLYHTETQYF

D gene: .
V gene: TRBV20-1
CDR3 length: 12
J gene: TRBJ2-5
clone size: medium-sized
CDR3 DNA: TGCAGTGCTAGTTGGCGTTCGGAGACCCAGTACTTC
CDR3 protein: CSASWRSETQYF

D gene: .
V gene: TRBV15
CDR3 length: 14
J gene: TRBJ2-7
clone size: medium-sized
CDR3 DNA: TGTGCCACCAGCAGAGTTGGCAGGGGCTACGAGCAGTACTTC
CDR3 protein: CATSRVGRGYEQYF

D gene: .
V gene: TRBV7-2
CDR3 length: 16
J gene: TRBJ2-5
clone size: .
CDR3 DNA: TGTGCCAGCAGCTTAGCGGGGGGGCCATATGGAGAGACCCAGTACTTC
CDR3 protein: CASSLAGGPYGETQYF

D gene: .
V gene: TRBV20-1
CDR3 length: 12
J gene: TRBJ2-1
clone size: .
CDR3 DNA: TGCAGTGCTATTACCCGGGGCAATGAGCAGTTCTTC
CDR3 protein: CSAITRGNEQFF

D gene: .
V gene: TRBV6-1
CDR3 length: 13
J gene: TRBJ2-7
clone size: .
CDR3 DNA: TGTGCCAGCAGTGTAGGAGTAGGCTACGAGCAGTACTTC
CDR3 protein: CASSVGVGYEQYF

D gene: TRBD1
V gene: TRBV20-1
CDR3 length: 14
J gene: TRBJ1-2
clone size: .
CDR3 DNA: TGCAGTGCTATCCCGGGACAGGGGCCCTATGGCTACACCTTC
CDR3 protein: CSAIPGQGPYGYTF

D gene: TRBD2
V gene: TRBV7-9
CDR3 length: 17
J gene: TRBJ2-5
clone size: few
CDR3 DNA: TGTGCCAGCGGGCCCACTAGCGGGGGACTCGGCGGGGAGACCCAGTACTTC
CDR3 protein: CASGPTSGGLGGETQYF

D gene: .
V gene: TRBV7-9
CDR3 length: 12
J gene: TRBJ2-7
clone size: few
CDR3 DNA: TGTGCCAGCAGCTTATACCCTGGGGAGCAGTACTTC
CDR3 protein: CASSLYPGEQYF

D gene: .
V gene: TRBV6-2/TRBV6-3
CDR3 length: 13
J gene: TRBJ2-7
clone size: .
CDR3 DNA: TGTGCCAGCAGTTACCATGGGAACTACGAGCAGTACTTC
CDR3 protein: CASSYHGNYEQYF

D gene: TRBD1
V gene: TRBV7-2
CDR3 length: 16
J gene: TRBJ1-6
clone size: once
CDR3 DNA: TGTGCCAGCAGCTTAGTTTCGGGGACAGCCAATTCACCCCTCCACTTT
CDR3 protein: CASSLVSGTANSPLHF

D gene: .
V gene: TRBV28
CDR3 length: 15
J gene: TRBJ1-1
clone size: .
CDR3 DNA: TGTGCCAGCAGTCCGAGTAGGTTAGGGGCCGGTGAAGCTTTCTTT
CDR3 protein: CASSPSRLGAGEAFF

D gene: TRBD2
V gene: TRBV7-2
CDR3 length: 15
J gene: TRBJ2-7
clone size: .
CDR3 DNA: TGTGCCAGCAGCTTAGTGGCGGGGGGGCAGTACGAGCAGTACTTC
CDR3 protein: CASSLVAGGQYEQYF

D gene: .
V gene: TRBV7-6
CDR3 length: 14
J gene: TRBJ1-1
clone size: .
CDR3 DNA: TGTGCCAGCAGCTCGAGGGGGGGGAACACTGAAGCTTTCTTT
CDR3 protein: CASSSRGGNTEAFF

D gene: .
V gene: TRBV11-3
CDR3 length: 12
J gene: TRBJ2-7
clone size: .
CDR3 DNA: TGTGCCAGCAGCGCTAGGACGGGGAAGCAGTACTTC
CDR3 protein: CASSARTGKQYF

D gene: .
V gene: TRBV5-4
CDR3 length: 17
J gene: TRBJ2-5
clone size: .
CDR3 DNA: TGTGCCAGCAGCTTGGCCATGAGGGGGGGCTGGCAAGAGACCCAGTACTTC
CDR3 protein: CASSLAMRGGWQETQYF

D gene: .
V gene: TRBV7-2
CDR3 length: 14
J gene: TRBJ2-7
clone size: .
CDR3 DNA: TGTGCCAGCAGCTTTGGGGACGGCATCTACGAGCAGTACTTC
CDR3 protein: CASSFGDGIYEQYF

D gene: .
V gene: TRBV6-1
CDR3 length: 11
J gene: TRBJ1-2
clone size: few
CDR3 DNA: TGTGCCAGCGGGAGGGAGTATGGCTACACCTTC
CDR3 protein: CASGREYGYTF

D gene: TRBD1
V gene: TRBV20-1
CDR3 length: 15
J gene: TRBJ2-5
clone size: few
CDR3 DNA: TGCAGTGCTAGGGAAAGCAGGGGGCGGCCGGAGACCCAGTACTTC
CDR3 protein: CSARESRGRPETQYF

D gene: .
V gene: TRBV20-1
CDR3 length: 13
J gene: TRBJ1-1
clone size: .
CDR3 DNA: TGCAGTGCCCTCGGGGGGGCCGGCACTGAAGCTTTCTTT
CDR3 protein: CSALGGAGTEAFF

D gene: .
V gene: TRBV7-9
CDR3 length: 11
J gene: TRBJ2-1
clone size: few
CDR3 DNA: TGTGCCAGCAGACAAGACAATGAGCAGTTCTTC
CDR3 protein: CASRQDNEQFF

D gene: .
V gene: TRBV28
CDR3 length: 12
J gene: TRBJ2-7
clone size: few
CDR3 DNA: TGTGCCAGCAGCTCTGACAGGTACGAGCAGTACTTC
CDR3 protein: CASSSDRYEQYF

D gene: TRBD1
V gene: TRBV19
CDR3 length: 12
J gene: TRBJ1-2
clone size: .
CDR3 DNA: TGTGCCACTACTATGACAGGGGCTGGCTACACCTTC
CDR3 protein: CATTMTGAGYTF

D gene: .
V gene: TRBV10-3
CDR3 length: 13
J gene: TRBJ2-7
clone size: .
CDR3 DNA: TGTGCCATCGGGGGACCATTCGTCTACGAGCAGTACTTC
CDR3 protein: CAIGGPFVYEQYF

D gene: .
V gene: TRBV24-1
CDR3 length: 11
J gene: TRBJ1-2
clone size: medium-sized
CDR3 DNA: TGTGCCACGGGGACGACAGGCCGCTACACCTTC
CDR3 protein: CATGTTGRYTF

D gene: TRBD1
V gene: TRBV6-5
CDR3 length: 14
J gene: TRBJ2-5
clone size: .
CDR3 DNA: TGTGCCAGCAGTCACTGGGACAGCAAAGAGACCCAGTACTTC
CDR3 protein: CASSHWDSKETQYF

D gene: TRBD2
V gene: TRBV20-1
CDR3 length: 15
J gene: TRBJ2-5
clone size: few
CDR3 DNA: TGCAGTGCTAGTAGTCTAGCGGGGAACTTAGAGACCCAGTACTTC
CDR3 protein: CSASSLAGNLETQYF

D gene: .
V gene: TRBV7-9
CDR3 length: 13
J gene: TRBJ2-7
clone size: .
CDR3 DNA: TGTGCCAGCAGCTTACCAGGGACCAGCGAGCAGTACTTC
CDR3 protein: CASSLPGTSEQYF

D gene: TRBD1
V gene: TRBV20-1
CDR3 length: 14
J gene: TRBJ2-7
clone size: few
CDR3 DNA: TGCAGTGCTAGCCGAGCTGGGACAGGGGACGAGCAGTACTTC
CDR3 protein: CSASRAGTGDEQYF

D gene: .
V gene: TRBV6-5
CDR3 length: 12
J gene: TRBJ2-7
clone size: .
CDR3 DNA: TGTGCCAGCGGTTACTCCTCCTACGAGCAGTACTTC
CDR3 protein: CASGYSSYEQYF

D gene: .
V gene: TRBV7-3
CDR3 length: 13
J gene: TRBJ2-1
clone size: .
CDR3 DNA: TGTGCCAGCAGCTTATTCCCCTCTGATGAGCAGTTCTTC
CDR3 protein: CASSLFPSDEQFF

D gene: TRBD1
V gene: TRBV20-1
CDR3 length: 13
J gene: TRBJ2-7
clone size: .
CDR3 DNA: TGCAGTGCTAGCTGGACAGGGTCCTACGAGCAGTACTTC
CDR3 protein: CSASWTGSYEQYF

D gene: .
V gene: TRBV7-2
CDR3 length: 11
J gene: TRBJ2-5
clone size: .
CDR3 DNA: TGTGCCAGCGAGCGCGTGGAGACCCAGTACTTC
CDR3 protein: CASERVETQYF

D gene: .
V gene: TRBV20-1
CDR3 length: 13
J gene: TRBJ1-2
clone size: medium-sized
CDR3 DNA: TGCAGTGCGGCCGGGACAACTAACTATGGCTACACCTTC
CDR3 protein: CSAAGTTNYGYTF

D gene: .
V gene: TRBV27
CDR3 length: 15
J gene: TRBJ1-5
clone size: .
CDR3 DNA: TGTGCCAGCAGTGGGGTCAGGGTGGGCAATCAGCCCCAGCATTTT
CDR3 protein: CASSGVRVGNQPQHF

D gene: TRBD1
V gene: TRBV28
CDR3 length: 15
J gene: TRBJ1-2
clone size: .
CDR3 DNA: TGTGCCAGCAGTTTGCCTACAGGGGTGGGCTATGGCTACACCTTC
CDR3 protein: CASSLPTGVGYGYTF

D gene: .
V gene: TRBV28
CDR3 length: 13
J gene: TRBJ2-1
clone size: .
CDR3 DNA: TGTGCCAGCAGATCCCCGTCGGGACATGAGCAGTTCTTC
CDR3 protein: CASRSPSGHEQFF

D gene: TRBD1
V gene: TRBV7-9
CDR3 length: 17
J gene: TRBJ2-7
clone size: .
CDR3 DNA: TGTGCCAGCAGCTTAGCCCTGACAGGGGACATGCCCTACGAGCAGTACTTC
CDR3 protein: CASSLALTGDMPYEQYF

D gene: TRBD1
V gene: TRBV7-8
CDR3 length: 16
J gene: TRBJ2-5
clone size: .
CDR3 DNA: TGTGCCAGCAGCTTAGGGCCGGGACAGGGGCCGGGGACCCAGTACTTC
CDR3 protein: CASSLGPGQGPGTQYF

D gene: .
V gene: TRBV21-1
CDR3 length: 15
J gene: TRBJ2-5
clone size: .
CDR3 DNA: TGTGCCAGCAGCAGGCGGACTGCCCTATTCGAGACCCAGTACTTC
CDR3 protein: CASSRRTALFETQYF

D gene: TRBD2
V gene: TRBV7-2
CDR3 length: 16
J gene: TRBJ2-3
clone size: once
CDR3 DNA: TGTGCCAGCAGCTTAGGTCTTAGCGGGGTCACAGATACGCAGTATTTT
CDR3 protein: CASSLGLSGVTDTQYF

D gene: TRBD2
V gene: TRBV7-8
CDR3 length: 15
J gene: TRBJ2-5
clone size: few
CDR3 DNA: TGTGCCAGCAGCTTGGGGGGGGCGGGAGGAGAGACCCAGTACTTC
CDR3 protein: CASSLGGAGGETQYF

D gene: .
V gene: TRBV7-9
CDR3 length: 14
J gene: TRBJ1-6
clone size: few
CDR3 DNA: TGTGCCAGCAGCTTACCGAAGGGGAATTCACCCCTCCACTTT
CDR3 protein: CASSLPKGNSPLHF

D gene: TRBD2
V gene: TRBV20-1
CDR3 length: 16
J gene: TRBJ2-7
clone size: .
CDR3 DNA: TGCAGTGTTGAGGGACTAGCGGGAGGTTCCCGCTACGAGCAGTACTTC
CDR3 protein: CSVEGLAGGSRYEQYF

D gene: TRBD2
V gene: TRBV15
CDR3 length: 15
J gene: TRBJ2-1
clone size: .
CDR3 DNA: TGTGCCACCAGCGTGACTAGCGGGAGGGCCAGTGAGCAGTTCTTC
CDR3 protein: CATSVTSGRASEQFF

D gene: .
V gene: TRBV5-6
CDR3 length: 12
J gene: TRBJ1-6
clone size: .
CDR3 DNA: TGTGCCAGCAGCAAGAAGAATTCACCCCTCCACTTT
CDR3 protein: CASSKKNSPLHF

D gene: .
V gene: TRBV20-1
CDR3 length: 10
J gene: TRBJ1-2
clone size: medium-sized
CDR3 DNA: TGCAGGGCTAGAGAAGACGGCTACACCTTC
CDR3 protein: CRAREDGYTF

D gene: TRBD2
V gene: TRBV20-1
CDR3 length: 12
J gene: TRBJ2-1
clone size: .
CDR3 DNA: TGCAGTGTCGCCGTTAGCGGGAGTGAGCAGTTCTTC
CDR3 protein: CSVAVSGSEQFF

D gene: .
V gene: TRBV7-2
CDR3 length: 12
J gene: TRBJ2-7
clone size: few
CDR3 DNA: TGTGCCAGCAGCATCGACCCCTACGAGCAGTACTTC
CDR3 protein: CASSIDPYEQYF

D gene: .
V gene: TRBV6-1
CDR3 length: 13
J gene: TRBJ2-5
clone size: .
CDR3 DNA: TGTGCCACCGCAGGGCAGATTCAAGAGACCCAGTACTTC
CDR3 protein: CATAGQIQETQYF

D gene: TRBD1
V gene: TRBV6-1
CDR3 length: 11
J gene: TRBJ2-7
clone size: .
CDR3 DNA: TGTGCCAGCGACAGGGGCCACGAGCAGTACTTC
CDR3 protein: CASDRGHEQYF

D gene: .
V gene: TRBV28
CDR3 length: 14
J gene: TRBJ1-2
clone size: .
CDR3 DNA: TGTGCCAGCAGTCCCACGGGACATAGCTATGGCTACACCTTC
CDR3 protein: CASSPTGHSYGYTF

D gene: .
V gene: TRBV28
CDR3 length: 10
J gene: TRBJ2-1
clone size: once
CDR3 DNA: TGTGCCAGTAGGGGGAATGAGCAGTTCTTC
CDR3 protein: CASRGNEQFF

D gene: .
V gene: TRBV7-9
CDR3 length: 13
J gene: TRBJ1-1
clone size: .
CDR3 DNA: TGTGCCAGCAGCTTGGGGGGTGGCACTGAAGCTTTCTTT
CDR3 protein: CASSLGGGTEAFF

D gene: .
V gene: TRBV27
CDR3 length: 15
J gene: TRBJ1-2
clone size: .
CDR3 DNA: TGTGCCAGCAGTTTATTGGGGACGCCCGCATATGGCTACACCTTC
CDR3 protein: CASSLLGTPAYGYTF

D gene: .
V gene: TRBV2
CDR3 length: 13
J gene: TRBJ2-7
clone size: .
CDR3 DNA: TGTGCCAGCAGTGTTGGAAGGTTCTACGAGCAGTACTTC
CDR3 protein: CASSVGRFYEQYF

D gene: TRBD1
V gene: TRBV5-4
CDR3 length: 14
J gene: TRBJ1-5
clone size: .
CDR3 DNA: TGTGCCAGCAGCCCCGACAGGGGGAATCAGCCCCAGCATTTT
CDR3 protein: CASSPDRGNQPQHF